Listed here are 10 T cell receptor beta chains from one sample, sequenced in a study of T cells after posttransplantation cyclophosphamide (TCRdb year 2016). The library was obtained by the immunoSEQ multiplex PCR assay. TCRdb took this table from immuneACCESS and kept in-frame rearrangements with V and J called. Such tables lack part of the clones; where checked against another copy, unresolved V genes explain under half of the gap, and the rest is unexplained. For this sample there are approximately 200 clones; about 89% appear just once. Of the sample, over 6% falls within the top ten clones. Material: gut tissue. These receptors came from a middle-aged man.

The V gene is TRBV4-3, the J gene TRBJ1-4, with TRBD1 identical over 7 bases. The CDR3 runs 14 residues. V dropped 1 base and J dropped 10; count of bases not matched to a gene: 6. Looked up from germline, CDR1 is LGHNA and CDR2 is YSLEER. The CDR3 nucleotides are TGCGCCAGCAGCCAAGTAACAGGGGTTGGAAAACTGTTTTTT. It yields the protein CASSQVTGVGKLFF.

The rearrangement links TRBV9 to TRBJ2-4, with D unclear. V lost 0 bases to trimming and J lost 5 bases, with 6 bases between them. Germline-derived CDR1 and CDR2 are SGDLS and YYNGEE. The CDR3 is 13 residues long. CDR3 bases: TGTGCCAGCAGCGTAGCAGGTCAAAACATTCAGTACTTC. This codes for CASSVAGQNIQYF.

The chain joins TRBV19 to TRBJ2-5; possible D gene TRBD2, 5 bases. The germline gives CDR1 LNHDA, CDR2 SQIVND (reference sequence). Trimming removed 5 bases at V and 5 bases at J, with 12 bases between. The CDR3 totals 13 residues. CDR3 in amino acids: CASSSRPGETQYF. For the CDR3, the DNA is TGTGCCAGTAGTTCGAGACCGGGGGAGACCCAGTACTTC.

V and J are TRBV19 and TRBJ1-6; the D gene is possibly TRBD1 (6 bases). The CDR3 spans 15 residues. The ends were cut back, 4 bases at V and 8 bases at J, with 15 bases in the middle. CDR1 LNHDA and CDR2 SQIVND come from the germline V gene (reference sequence). CDR3 sequence: CASSTGAAGYSPLHF. The CDR3 bases are TGTGCCAGTAGTACAGGGGCCGCCGGTTATTCACCCCTCCACTTT.

V gene TRBV2 combines with J gene TRBJ2-7, with TRBD2 identical over 7 bases. With V trimmed by 3 bases and J by 7 bases, 9 bases remained unmatched. Per the germline V gene, CDR1 is SNHLY and CDR2 is FYNNEI. CDR3 length equals 14 residues. The CDR3 sequence: CASSDENSGGEQYF. The CDR3, as DNA: TGTGCCAGCAGTGATGAGAATTCCGGGGGGGAGCAGTACTTC.

The chain employs TRBV5-5 and TRBJ1-2; 7 bases agree with TRBD1. The V and J ends lost 5 bases and 5 bases, in that order; junction bases with no gene match: 9. The CDR3 length is 14 residues. CDR1 and CDR2 (germline): SGHKS, YYEKEE (reference sequence). The CDR3 loop reads CASRQRDSSYGYTF. The CDR3 coding sequence is TGTGCCAGCAGACAAAGGGACAGTTCGTATGGCTACACCTTC. The full variable domain, in which reference TRBV5-5 and TRBJ1-2 provide the parts outside the CDR3, is DAGVTQSPTHLIKTRGQQVTLRCSPISGHKSVSWYQQVLGQGPQFIFQYYEKEERGRGNFPDRFSARQFPNYSSELNVNALLLGDSALYLCASRQRDSSYGYTFGSGTRLTVV.

This clone was counted a single time. CDR3 DNA: TGCGCCAGCAGCCAAGATCGAGGGGACTATCTTCCTGAGACCCAGTACTTC. It translates to CASSQDRGDYLPETQYF. The gene calls are TRBV4-1 and TRBJ2-5; 7 positions match TRBD2. The J segment lost 5 bases and the V segment lost 0 bases, leaving 12 bases of the junction unmatched. Germline CDR1 is MGHRA and CDR2 is YSYEKL. This CDR3 spans 17 amino acids.

The CDR3 nucleotides are TGTGCCAGCAGACTAGCGGGACTTTACAATGAGCAGTTCTTC. This encodes CASRLAGLYNEQFF. V is TRBV6-1 and J is TRBJ2-1; the match to TRBD2 covers 10 bases. Germline trimming cut 6 bases from V and 4 bases from J; bases unmatched to any gene: 3. CDR1 and CDR2 from the germline V gene are MNHNS and SASEGT. This CDR3 region has 14 residues.

J is TRBJ1-2 and V is TRBV30, with TRBD1 matching over 9 bases. The CDR3 is 14 residues long. J lost 4 bases, V lost 6 bases, and 9 bases had no gene match. Germline V gives CDR1 GTSNPN, CDR2 SVGIG (reference sequence). DNA of the CDR3: TGTGCCTGTCACCGTACAGGGGGCTTCTATGGCTACACCTTC. As protein: CACHRTGGFYGYTF.

The V call is TRBV29-1, the J call TRBJ2-3; D is perhaps TRBD2 (5 bases). This CDR3 spans 12 amino acids. CDR1 is SQVTM, CDR2 ANQGSEA, per germline. V dropped 4 bases and J dropped 5 bases, with 10 bases sitting between them. For the CDR3, the DNA is TGCAGCGTTGCGAGAAGCGGAGATACGCAGTATTTT. Amino acids: CSVARSGDTQYF.